The clone carrying this T cell receptor (beta chain) showed up just once. Only in-frame clones appear in the TCRdb table, and some are missing; sequencing was by immunoSEQ multiplex PCR. The data hold 350,000 to 450,000 clones, with around nine tenths observed a single time. Treatment denoted: 15 to 20 received Ad26.COV2.S at low or high dose, single or two shots; roughly five received placebo; per-sample allocation not given. Samples came from day 63 after the first vaccine or placebo injection. This adult donor, from Boston, was 18-55 years old. This record comes from a study of Ad26.COV2.S vaccination and SARS-CoV-2 variants. Study background: Ad26.COV2.S arm of COV1001 included the donor.

Germline-derived CDR1 and CDR2 are SGDLS and YYNGEE. The CDR3 has 16 amino acids. The V gene lost 3 bases and the J gene lost 0 bases, with 13 bases spanning the gap. The chain links TRBV9 to TRBJ1-3, with D maybe TRBD1 (6 bases). This sample comprised peripheral blood, obtained in a trial of Ad26.COV2.S vaccine versus placebo. The sequence came from a person aged 18-60 years who received the Ad26.COV2.S COVID-19 vaccine or a placebo. DNA for the CDR3: TGTGCCAGCAGCGAGGGGGACGGGAGCTCTGGAAACACCATATATTTT. It yields the protein CASSEGDGSSGNTIYF.